Listed below are T cell receptor beta chains from one sample, sequenced in a study of T cells after yellow fever vaccination. Each CDR3 protein is one row after TCRdb ran MiXCR on the 5' RACE reads. This table holds 80,000 to 100,000 distinct CDR3 sequences, about 6% found once. Specimen: CD8+ T cells sorted from PBMCs, collected 10 days after the yellow fever booster vaccination. The receptors shown here come from a man between 18 and 29 years old who received the YFV17D yellow fever vaccine. Each CDR3 is given with its conserved first and last residue. Fields, in order: clone size, D gene, J gene, V gene, CDR3 DNA, CDR3 protein. D genes are given only for firm matches. Expanded clones get a size class; other rows say once, few or many, or leave the size out.

>many|NA|TRBJ2-2|TRBV5-1
TGCGCCAGCAGCTTGGTGGCAGGGGAGCTGTTTTTT
CASSLVAGELFF
>NA|NA|TRBJ2-3|TRBV7-3
TGTGCCAGCAGCCCTGTCATTCCAGATACGCAGTATTTT
CASSPVIPDTQYF
>NA|NA|TRBJ1-2|TRBV6-5
TGTGCCAGCAGTTACATCATTTCCTATGGCTACACCTTC
CASSYIISYGYTF
>NA|NA|TRBJ2-1|TRBV6-1
TGTGCCAGCAGTGAGGACGACCCTTTCTACAATGAGCAGTTCTTC
CASSEDDPFYNEQFF
>many|TRBD2|TRBJ2-1|TRBV7-9
TGTGCCGGACAGCGGGGGCCGCTGGGGAATGAGCAGTTCTTC
CAGQRGPLGNEQFF
>few|NA|TRBJ1-2|TRBV7-2
TGTGCCAGCAGCTTAATGGTGACCGACAGCCCTAACTATGGCTACACCTTC
CASSLMVTDSPNYGYTF
>NA|NA|TRBJ2-7|TRBV19
TGTGCCAGTAGTAGCGACCTCTACGAGCAGTACTTC
CASSSDLYEQYF
>few|NA|TRBJ2-5|TRBV4-3
TGCGCCAGCAGCCAAGAGCCAGATGTATTTCAAGAGACCCAGTACTTC
CASSQEPDVFQETQYF
>few|NA|TRBJ2-3|TRBV25-1
TGTGCCAGCAGTGAATTGTCTGGGATGGGTACAGATACGCAGTATTTT
CASSELSGMGTDTQYF
>few|NA|TRBJ2-5|TRBV20-1
TGCAGTGCTAGAAGACTGGACGTGGGAACGAAGACCCAGTACTTC
CSARRLDVGTKTQYF
>NA|TRBD2|TRBJ2-1|TRBV12-3/TRBV12-4
TGTGCCAGCAGTTTGCCCCCACTAGCGTTTGAGCAGTTCTTC
CASSLPPLAFEQFF
>many|NA|TRBJ2-3|TRBV11-2
TGTGCCAGCAGCTTAAGAGATACGCAGTATTTT
CASSLRDTQYF
>few|NA|TRBJ2-3|TRBV11-2
TGTGCCAGCAGCATGGACTTACCAGATACGCAGTATTTT
CASSMDLPDTQYF
>few|NA|TRBJ2-2|TRBV24-1
TGTGCCACCAGAGCGAACACCGGGGAGCTGTTTTTT
CATRANTGELFF
>few|TRBD1|TRBJ1-1|TRBV11-2
TGTGCCAGCAGCTTCGGGACAGGGGTAATGAACACTGAAGCTTTCTTT
CASSFGTGVMNTEAFF
>few|NA|TRBJ2-4|TRBV7-6
TGTGCCAGCAGCTTAGAAATGTGGGACATTCAGTACTTC
CASSLEMWDIQYF
>few|NA|TRBJ1-2|TRBV12-3/TRBV12-4
TGTGCCAGCAGTTTGGGTGTCGACACTAACTATGGCTACACCTTC
CASSLGVDTNYGYTF
>NA|NA|TRBJ2-2|TRBV7-9
TGTGCCAGCAGCGACAGACGAACGAACACCGGGGAGCTGTTTTTT
CASSDRRTNTGELFF
>few|NA|TRBJ2-1|TRBV9
TGTGCCAGCAGCCCAAACGGGGTAGCGGACTACGATGAGCAGTTCTTC
CASSPNGVADYDEQFF
>few|NA|TRBJ1-5|TRBV7-9
TGTGCCAGCAGCCTGGACAGTAGCAATCAGCCCCAGCATTTT
CASSLDSSNQPQHF
>few|TRBD2|TRBJ2-1|TRBV7-9
TGTGCCAGTTTCGAGACTAGCGGGGGTCCAAGCCAGTTCTTC
CASFETSGGPSQFF
>few|TRBD1|TRBJ2-7|TRBV7-6
TGTGCCAGCAGCTCGGGACAGGGGGTCTCCTACGAGCAGTACTTC
CASSSGQGVSYEQYF
>few|TRBD1|TRBJ2-2|TRBV20-1
TGCAGTGCTAGACACAGGGGGCGCGGGGAGCTGTTTTTT
CSARHRGRGELFF
>few|NA|TRBJ1-3|TRBV15
TGTGCCACCAGCAGAGATACACCACCCCACCCTGGAAACACCATATATTTT
CATSRDTPPHPGNTIYF
>few|NA|TRBJ1-2|TRBV3-1
TGTGCCAGCAGCCCCAAAGGTCCGGGGGTGGTCTATGGCTACACCTTC
CASSPKGPGVVYGYTF
>NA|NA|TRBJ2-2|TRBV20-1
TGCAGTGCCAACCTGTTAAGGACGAAGGGCACCGGGGAGCTGTTTTTT
CSANLLRTKGTGELFF
>NA|NA|TRBJ2-7|TRBV4-1
TGCGCCAGCAGCCGAACCGACGGAGCCTACGAGCAGTACTTC
CASSRTDGAYEQYF
>few|NA|TRBJ2-7|TRBV30
TGTGCCTGGAGTACTGGGGGCTACGAGCAGTACTTC
CAWSTGGYEQYF